A selection of T cell receptor beta chains follows, all from one sample in a study of technical replicates of blood from a few donors. Profiled with immunoSEQ multiplex PCR; TCRdb holds only in-frame clones, not every one. The repertoire includes 68,000 or so clones, about 97% of them detected once, and 0.25% to 0.35% sits in the top ten. The specimen sequenced was T cells isolated from PBMCs. All receptors derive from a human donor in good health. Both conserved end residues are part of each CDR3. The D gene is left open where the match is weak.

J,V,length,D,CDR3
TRBJ2-1,TRBV14,14,-,CASSQELARDEQFF
TRBJ1-2,TRBV28,14,TRBD1,CASSSPDRASGYTF
TRBJ2-1,TRBV9,16,-,CASSEDLQGSYNEQFF
TRBJ2-7,TRBV7-6,15,-,CASSLGRGGSTEQYF
TRBJ1-1,TRBV13,13,-,CASSLDRNTEAFF
TRBJ1-1,TRBV5-1,18,-,CASRLTPKARNRNTEAFF
TRBJ1-5,TRBV28,13,-,CASKLDRYQPQHF
TRBJ1-2,TRBV9,14,-,CASSPTDLFYGYTF
TRBJ2-3,TRBV6-4,16,TRBD2,CASSDGLAGGRDTQYF
TRBJ1-5,TRBV5-1,15,-,CASSLGTGRGQPQHF
TRBJ2-5,TRBV27,17,TRBD2,CASSRGLAGGLGETQYF
TRBJ2-5,TRBV5-4,15,TRBD2,CASSFLGGRLETQYF
TRBJ2-7,TRBV2,13,-,CASSLNSPYEQYF
TRBJ1-1,TRBV11-1,15,-,CASSRDSLLSTEAFF
TRBJ2-1,TRBV11-3,15,TRBD2,CASSSGLSSYNEQFF
TRBJ2-7,TRBV4-2,14,-,CASSQETGYYEQYF
TRBJ2-3,TRBV4-1,11,-,CASSSTDTQYF
TRBJ2-1,TRBV27,16,-,CASSFVSGSLYNEQFF
TRBJ2-7,TRBV29-1,13,-,CSVVSGDAYEQYF
TRBJ2-3,TRBV7-2,16,-,CASSFPGAGVEDTQYF
TRBJ1-2,TRBV4-1,14,-,CASSQGADSYGYTF
TRBJ2-7,TRBV19,12,-,CASSDSTYEQYF
TRBJ1-2,TRBV6-5,15,TRBD1,CASSYHQGAFDGYTF
TRBJ1-2,TRBV11-3,13,-,CASSSGLSDGYTF
TRBJ2-1,TRBV7-3,16,TRBD2,CASSLEASGGDNEQFF
TRBJ2-5,TRBV6-5,14,-,CASSPIPGEETQYF
TRBJ2-7,TRBV7-8,14,-,CASSLVTGYYEQYF